One and the same sample provided the 12 T cell receptor beta chains below, sequenced in a study of blood T cell repertoires in COVID-19. Repertoires were generated with immunoSEQ multiplex PCR, while TCRdb's copy carries only in-frame clones and drops some. The sample has a few hundred thousand clones, roughly 85% seen once; the top ten hold 6.6%. Input material: PBMCs or T cells enriched from blood (not recorded which). These receptors were taken from a woman in her forties or fifties who had been exposed to COVID-19.

DNA of the CDR3: TGTGCCACCAGTACAAACCAAGAGACCCAGTACTTC. This encodes CATSTNQETQYF. The rearrangement uses TRBV24-1 and TRBJ2-5, with D unclear. Germline lookup yields CDR1 KGHDR and CDR2 SFDVKD. V lost 6 bases and J lost 0, with 4 bases in between. The CDR3 length is 12 residues.

Concerning this clone: Other DNA sequences of this sample code for an identical CDR3. The rearrangement links TRBV19 to TRBJ1-1, with TRBD1 matching over 7 bases. The CDR3 covers 14 residues. CDR1 is LNHDA, CDR2 SQIVND, per germline (reference sequence). V shed 3 bases, J shed 2 bases, and the junction held 3 bases outside the gene matches. CDR3 in DNA: TGTGCCAGTAGTATTGGAGGGGGCAACACTGAAGCTTTCTTT. Its translation is CASSIGGGNTEAFF.

This clone showed up just once. The CDR3 protein is CASVGDRVYGYTF. CDR3 nucleotide sequence: TGTGCCAGCGTTGGGGACAGGGTCTATGGCTACACCTTC. This rearrangement joins TRBV5-6 to TRBJ1-2; 9 bases match TRBD1. With 7 bases clipped from V and 4 bases from J, the junction kept 5 bases outside the gene matches. The CDR3 consists of 13 residues. CDR1 and CDR2 from the germline V gene are SGHDT and YYEEEE.

In nucleotides, the CDR3 is TGTGCCAGCAGCTTAACTAGCGGGGGGGTAGCAGATACGCAGTATTTT. Translating it yields CASSLTSGGVADTQYF. The gene calls are TRBV7-9 and TRBJ2-3, with 13 bases matching TRBD2. The CDR3 is 16 amino acids. Looked up from germline, CDR1 is SEHNR and CDR2 is FQNEAQ (reference sequence). Trimming took 2 bases from V and 4 from J; bases not matched to a gene: 3.

This sequence joins TRBV7-2 and TRBJ1-6; perhaps TRBD1 as D (6 bases). The germline V gene has CDR1 SGHTA and CDR2 FQGNSA. This CDR3 spans 15 amino acids. Trimming took 6 bases from V and 3 from J, leaving 12 bases between them. The CDR3 sequence: CASSRKTGYNSPLHF. CDR3 DNA: TGTGCCAGCAGTCGCAAGACAGGCTATAATTCACCCCTCCACTTT.

V usage is TRBV5-1 and J usage is TRBJ2-1, with TRBD2 matching over 10 bases. CDR3 length: 17 residues. Germline loops: CDR1 SGHRS, CDR2 YFSETQ. The V segment lost 0 bases and the J segment 0 bases; nucleotides outside the gene matches: 3. CDR3 amino acids: CASSLGAGGSSYNEQFF. As DNA, the CDR3 is TGCGCCAGCAGCTTGGGAGCGGGGGGGAGCTCCTACAATGAGCAGTTCTTC.

The chain has TRBV2 and TRBJ1-5; the D is unclear. Germline V lookup: CDR1 SNHLY, CDR2 FYNNEI. This CDR3 region has 15 residues. Trimming took 7 bases from V and 6 from J, leaving 19 bases between them. The CDR3 region is CASNREGSLIQPQHF. CDR3 nucleotide sequence: TGTGCCAGCAATCGGGAGGGAAGTTTAATTCAGCCCCAGCATTTT.

The CDR3 loop reads CASSLTQVNTEAFF. CDR3 DNA: TGTGCCAGCTCACTTACACAGGTGAACACTGAAGCTTTCTTT. The chain is built from TRBV18 and TRBJ1-1, with TRBD1 as a possible D gene (5 bases). V was cut by 4 bases and J by 0 bases, with 9 bases left in between. This CDR3 region has 14 residues. Germline CDR1 and CDR2: KGHSH and LQKENI.

For the CDR3, the DNA is TGTGCCAGCAGCTTAGCCCGGACAGGGTGGGATAATTCACCCCTCCACTTT. It codes for CASSLARTGWDNSPLHF. The V gene is TRBV7-2, the J gene TRBJ1-6, with 8 positions matching TRBD1. Trimming cost V 0 bases and J 5 bases; bases outside gene matches: 6. The CDR3 has 17 residues. The V gene's germline CDR1 is SGHTA and CDR2 FQGNSA.

This sequence joins TRBV9 and TRBJ2-2; 8 bases fit TRBD2. Germline CDR1 reads SGDLS; CDR2 reads YYNGEE. Trimming cost V 4 bases and J 3 bases; bases outside gene matches: 8. The CDR3 covers 16 residues. The CDR3 DNA is TGTGCCAGCAGCCTCCGGGGGGGGCTTGACACCGGGGAGCTGTTTTTT. The encoded protein is CASSLRGGLDTGELFF.

The chain uses TRBV7-9 and TRBJ2-1; a possible D gene is TRBD2 (6 bases). V was cut by 1 base and J by 0 bases, with 13 bases left in between. The CDR3 is made up of 17 amino acids. The germline gives CDR1 SEHNR, CDR2 FQNEAQ (reference sequence). The CDR3 bases are TGTGCCAGCAGCTTAGGGGGCGGGGTTAGCTCCTACAATGAGCAGTTCTTC. Translating it yields CASSLGGGVSSYNEQFF.

The chain couples TRBV2 to TRBJ1-1; 8 nucleotides agree with TRBD1. The germline V gene encodes CDR1 SNHLY and CDR2 FYNNEI. The CDR3 sequence is 14 residues long. V was clipped by 6 bases and J by 1 base; unmatched bases: 4. CDR3 coding DNA: TGTGCCAGCAGGCCAGGGGGCTGGAACACTGAAGCTTTCTTT. This gives the protein CASRPGGWNTEAFF.